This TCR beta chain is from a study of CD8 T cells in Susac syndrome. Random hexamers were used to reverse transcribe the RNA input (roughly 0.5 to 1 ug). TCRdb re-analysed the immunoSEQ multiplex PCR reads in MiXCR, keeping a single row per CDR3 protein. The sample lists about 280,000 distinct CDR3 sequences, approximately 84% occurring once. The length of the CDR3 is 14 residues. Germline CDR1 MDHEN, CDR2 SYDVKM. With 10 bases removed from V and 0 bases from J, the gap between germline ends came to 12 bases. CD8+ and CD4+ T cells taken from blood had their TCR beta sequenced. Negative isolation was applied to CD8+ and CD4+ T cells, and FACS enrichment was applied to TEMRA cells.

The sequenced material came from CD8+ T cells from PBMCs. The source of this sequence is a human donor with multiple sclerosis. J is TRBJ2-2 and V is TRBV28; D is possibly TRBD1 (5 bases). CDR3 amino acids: CATQGFANTGELFF. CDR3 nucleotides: TGTGCCACCCAGGGATTCGCGAACACCGGGGAGCTGTTTTTT.